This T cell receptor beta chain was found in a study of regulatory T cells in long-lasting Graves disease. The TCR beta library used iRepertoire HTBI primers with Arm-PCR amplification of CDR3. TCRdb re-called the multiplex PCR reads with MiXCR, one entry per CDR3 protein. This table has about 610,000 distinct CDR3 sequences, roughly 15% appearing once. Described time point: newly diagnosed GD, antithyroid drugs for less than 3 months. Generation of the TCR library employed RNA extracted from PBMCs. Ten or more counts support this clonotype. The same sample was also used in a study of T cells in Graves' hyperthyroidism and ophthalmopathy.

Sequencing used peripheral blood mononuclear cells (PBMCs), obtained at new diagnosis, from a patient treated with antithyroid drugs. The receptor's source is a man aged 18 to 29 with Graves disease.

CDR3 protein: CASSPQGGYGYTF. The DNA of the CDR3 is TGTGCCAGCAGTCCGCAGGGAGGTTATGGCTACACCTTC. The V and J genes are TRBV11-2 and TRBJ1-2; TRBD1 might be the D (5 bases). The V gene's germline CDR1 is SGHAT and CDR2 FQNNGV. The CDR3 length is 13 residues. V shed 6 bases and J shed 5 bases, with 13 bases lying between them. The full variable domain, in which reference TRBV11-2 and TRBJ1-2 provide the parts outside the CDR3, is EAGVAQSPRYKIIEKRQSVAFWCNPISGHATLYWYQQILGQGPKLLIQFQNNGVVDDSQLPKDRFSAERLKGVDSTLKIQPAKLEDSAVYLCASSPQGGYGYTFGSGTRLTVV.